This T cell receptor (beta chain) was captured by sequencing in a study of lymphopenia after photon versus proton radiotherapy. Findings of the study overall: After the lymphocyte nadir, photon-treated repertoires showed oligoclonal expansion, especially of CD8+ Temra cells. Post-nadir TCR diversity decline inversely tracked overall survival among those who died. Under photons, naive T cells and diversity fell while effector/memory populations rose.

Measured with immunoSEQ multiplex PCR; TCRdb has only the in-frame clones, and not every one. The sample holds 35,000 to 45,000 clones, approximately 83% seen once. A remark on this clone: Its specificity is not known.

V was clipped by 1 base and J by 5 bases; unmatched bases: 3. The length of the CDR3 is 15 residues. CDR1 is MNHEY, CDR2 SVGAGI, per germline. This specimen consisted of peripheral blood, obtained from a patient treated with proton-based radiotherapy. The origin of this receptor is a woman in her 70s with pancreatic cancer. The V gene is TRBV6-5, the J gene TRBJ2-5; 11 nucleotides agree with TRBD1. The CDR3 nucleotides read TGTGCCAGCAGTTACTTGGACAGGGGGCTTGAGACCCAGTACTTC. Translated: CASSYLDRGLETQYF.